A selection of T cell receptor beta chains follows, all from one sample in a study of blood T cell repertoires in COVID-19. Sequencing was performed with immunoSEQ multiplex PCR; in TCRdb, only in-frame clones are kept and a portion is missing. Seen here are approximately 170,000 clones, 86% observed once, and the top ten hold about 3.9%. What was sequenced was peripheral blood. The receptors shown here come from a woman in her 70s with acute or convalescent COVID-19. Each CDR3 is given with its conserved first and last residue. Size values are once, few and many counts, or a class for expanded clones, and some rows have none.

cdr3_aa	clone_size	v_call	j_call
CASNPGAIGTDTQYF	NA	TRBV10-2	TRBJ2-3
CASSLGGGLDNSPLHF	NA	TRBV7-9	TRBJ1-6
CASSYSLAGGAEQYF	NA	TRBV6-5	TRBJ2-7
CATLPRREAETQYF	NA	TRBV28	TRBJ2-5
CATSKIGGLAGGAGELFF	NA	TRBV7-3	TRBJ2-2
CASSIRTGTGANVLTF	NA	TRBV3-1/TRBV3-2	TRBJ2-6
CASSLLAGGPARYNEQFF	NA	TRBV6-2/TRBV6-3	TRBJ2-1
CASSNLRDYNEQFF	NA	TRBV5-8	TRBJ2-1
CASSYGGTGANVLTF	NA	TRBV28	TRBJ2-6
CASSTRQSYNEQFF	NA	TRBV6-2/TRBV6-3	TRBJ2-1
CASSFGGAVTGELFF	NA	TRBV5-1	TRBJ2-2
CASSFTGGDYEQYF	once	TRBV6-6	TRBJ2-7
CASSSSGGGETQYF	NA	TRBV3-1/TRBV3-2	TRBJ2-5
CASSLRLAGGYNEQFF	NA	TRBV5-6	TRBJ2-1
CASSGAQGANYGYTF	NA	TRBV10-2	TRBJ1-2
CASSYPTEKNTYEQYF	NA	TRBV6-2/TRBV6-3	TRBJ2-7
CAISDATSGYNEQFF	NA	TRBV10-3	TRBJ2-1
CASSRIGGEMHAFF	NA	TRBV3-1/TRBV3-2	TRBJ1-1
CASSPAGEIYTEAFF	few	TRBV18	TRBJ1-1
CASRQLAGELYEQYF	few	TRBV6-5	TRBJ2-7
CAIREPSSDGYNEQFF	NA	TRBV10-3	TRBJ2-1
CATSEIGGETQYF	NA	TRBV24-1	TRBJ2-5
CASSQGGFPAVFEQYF	NA	TRBV27	TRBJ2-7
CASSIGTGWTDTQYF	NA	TRBV11-2	TRBJ2-3
CASSPVAVYNEQFF	NA	TRBV14	TRBJ2-1
CASSVLRQVSGELFF	few	TRBV7-9	TRBJ2-2
CASSQDYRANYGYTF	NA	TRBV4-1	TRBJ1-2
CASRLGQISGNTIYF	once	TRBV6-5	TRBJ1-3
CASTGTGDSYEQYF	NA	TRBV6-5	TRBJ2-7
CASVRGTGIGAAKNIQYF	NA	TRBV7-8	TRBJ2-4
CASSDPQGRSSRETQYF	NA	TRBV25-1	TRBJ2-5
CASSVGADQGPQHF	NA	TRBV9	TRBJ1-5
CASSGGPTSPKGNEQFF	NA	TRBV7-9	TRBJ2-1
CASTWRLGNQPQHF	NA	TRBV6-5	TRBJ1-5
CASSIPGRSHYGYTF	NA	TRBV19	TRBJ1-2
CASEEPGGNEQYF	NA	TRBV5-1	TRBJ2-7
CASSLQGYPFQETQYF	NA	TRBV5-5	TRBJ2-5
CASSQGHRASNTEAFF	NA	TRBV7-3	TRBJ1-1
CASREPGQGRYGYTF	NA	TRBV25-1	TRBJ1-2
CASSLGPPGTGVGREQYF	NA	TRBV5-6	TRBJ2-7
CASSQSGGRSTDTQYF	NA	TRBV4-2	TRBJ2-3
CASSQDFQTGELFF	NA	TRBV4-1	TRBJ2-2
CASSSDRAGNTIYF	NA	TRBV5-4	TRBJ1-3
CASTQGLREPQHF	NA	TRBV2	TRBJ1-5
CASSQRPGTDSNQPQHF	NA	TRBV4-2	TRBJ1-5
CASSRTTGDHYGYTF	once	TRBV6-2/TRBV6-3	TRBJ1-2
CASSPDSSYNSPLHF	NA	TRBV18	TRBJ1-6
CASSRGQGGSSYNSPLHF	NA	TRBV27	TRBJ1-6
CASSLGHGNQPQHF	NA	TRBV7-2	TRBJ1-5
CASKSEAYQETQYF	NA	TRBV19	TRBJ2-5
CASSFDRVQETQYF	NA	TRBV7-9	TRBJ2-5
CASSQEGQGISEQFF	NA	TRBV4-1	TRBJ2-1
CASSRTSGSYEQYF	few	TRBV19	TRBJ2-7
CASSSRTGYSNQPQHF	NA	TRBV21-1	TRBJ1-5
CASSVGYRMNTEAFF	few	TRBV9	TRBJ1-1
CASSYLEGGPTKTQYF	once	TRBV6-2/TRBV6-3	TRBJ2-5
CAYQGGRREKLFF	once	TRBV30	TRBJ1-4
CASSFPDSGELFF	NA	TRBV5-4	TRBJ2-2
CASSSVETQYF	NA	TRBV7-9	TRBJ2-5